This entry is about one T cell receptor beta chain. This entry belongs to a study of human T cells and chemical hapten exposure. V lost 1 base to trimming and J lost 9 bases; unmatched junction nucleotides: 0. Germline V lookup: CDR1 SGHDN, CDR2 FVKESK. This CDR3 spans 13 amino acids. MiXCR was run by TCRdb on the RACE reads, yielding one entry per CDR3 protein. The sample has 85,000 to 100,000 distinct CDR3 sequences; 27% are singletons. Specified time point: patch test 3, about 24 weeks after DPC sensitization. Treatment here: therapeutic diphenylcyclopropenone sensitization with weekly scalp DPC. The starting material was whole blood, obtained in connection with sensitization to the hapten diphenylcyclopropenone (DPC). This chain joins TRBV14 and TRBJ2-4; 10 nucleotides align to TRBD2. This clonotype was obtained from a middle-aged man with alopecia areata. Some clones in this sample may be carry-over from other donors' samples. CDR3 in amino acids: CASSQGLAGIQYF. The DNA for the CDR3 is TGTGCCAGCAGCCAAGGACTAGCGGGCATTCAGTACTTC. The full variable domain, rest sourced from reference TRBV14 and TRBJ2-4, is EAGVTQFPSHSVIEKGQTVTLRCDPISGHDNLYWYRRVMGKEIKFLLHFVKESKQDESGMPNNRFLAERTGGTYSTLKVQPAELEDSGVYFCASSQGLAGIQYFGAGTRLSVL.